This TCR beta chain is from a study of response to subunit inactivated influenza vaccine. Study-wide points: The authors proposed limited new T cell recruitment per seasonal influenza vaccination.

V dropped 4 bases and J dropped 4 bases, with 17 bases sitting between them. Germline assignment: CDR1 SGHRS and CDR2 YFSETQ. The CDR3 is 15 amino acids. This clonotype was counted between two and nine times. What it binds is unknown. TCRdb recomputed calls from the RT-PCR reads with MiXCR, one row per CDR3 protein. The data show about 780,000 distinct CDR3 sequences, with around 20% seen just once and 11% held by the top ten. The clonotype originates from a man between 45 and 60 years old who received an inactivated influenza vaccine. This sequence joins TRBV5-1 and TRBJ1-2; D is possibly TRBD1 (6 bases). The sequenced sample was PBMCs from blood, obtained 5 to 6 days after vaccination. CDR3 protein: CASSLDRPDFYGYTF. The CDR3 nucleotides read TGCGCCAGCAGCCTGGACAGACCAGACTTCTATGGCTACACCTTC.